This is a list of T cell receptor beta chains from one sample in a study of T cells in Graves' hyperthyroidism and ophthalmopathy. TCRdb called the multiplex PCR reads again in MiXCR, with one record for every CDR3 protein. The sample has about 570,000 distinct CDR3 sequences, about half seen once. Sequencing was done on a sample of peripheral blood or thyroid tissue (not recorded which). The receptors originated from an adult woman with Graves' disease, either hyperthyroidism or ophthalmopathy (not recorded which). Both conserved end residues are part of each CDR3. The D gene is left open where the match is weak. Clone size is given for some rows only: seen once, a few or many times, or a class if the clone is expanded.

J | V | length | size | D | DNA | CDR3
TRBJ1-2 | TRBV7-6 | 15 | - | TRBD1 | TGTGCCAGCAGCCCTTGGACAGGGGGCACCTATGGCTACACCTTC | CASSPWTGGTYGYTF
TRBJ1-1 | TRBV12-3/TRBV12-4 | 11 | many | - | TGTGCCAGCAGTTCCCGGGGTGAAGCTTTCTTT | CASSSRGEAFF
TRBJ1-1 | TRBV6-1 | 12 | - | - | TGTGCCAGCAGTGAAGCGGCAGGGCGAGCTTTCTTT | CASSEAAGRAFF
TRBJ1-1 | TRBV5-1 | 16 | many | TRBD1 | TGCGCCAGCAGCTTCCGGGACAGGAGGCGTGTAACTGAAGCTTTCTTT | CASSFRDRRRVTEAFF
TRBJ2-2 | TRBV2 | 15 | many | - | TGTGCCAGCATCAGGCGTGGGGCTGGGACCGGGGAGCTGTTTTTT | CASIRRGAGTGELFF
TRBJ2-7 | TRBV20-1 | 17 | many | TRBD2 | TGCAGTGCTAGGGGTGCTAGCGGAAAATCTTACTCCTACGAGCAGTACTTC | CSARGASGKSYSYEQYF
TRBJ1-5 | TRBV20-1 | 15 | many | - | TGCAGTGCTAGAGATGTAAGGGTAGAAATAAAGCCCCAGCATTTT | CSARDVRVEIKPQHF
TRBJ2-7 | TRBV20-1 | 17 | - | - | TGCAGTGCCAGCAGCTTGGGTAGTGCCACGATTTCCTACGAGCAGTACTTC | CSASSLGSATISYEQYF
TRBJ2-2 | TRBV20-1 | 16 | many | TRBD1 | TGCAGTGCTACAGAACTGGGACAGGGGGGCACCGGGGAGCTGTTTTTT | CSATELGQGGTGELFF
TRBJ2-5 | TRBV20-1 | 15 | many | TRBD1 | TGCAGTGCTAGAGCCACAGGGGTGGCGGAGGAGACCCAGTACTTC | CSARATGVAEETQYF
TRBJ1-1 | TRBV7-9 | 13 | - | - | TGTGCCAGCAGCTTCAAAGGGGACACTGAAGCTTTCTTT | CASSFKGDTEAFF
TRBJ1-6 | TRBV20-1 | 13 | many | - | TGCAGTGCTACGGAAGTAGATGCCTCACCCCTCCACTTT | CSATEVDASPLHF
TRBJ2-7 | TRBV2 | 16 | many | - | TGTGCCAGCAGACTCAAACGGGTCCTTACCTCCTACGAGCAGTACTTC | CASRLKRVLTSYEQYF
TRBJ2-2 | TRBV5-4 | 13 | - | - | TGTGCCAGCAGCTTGGCTCAACAGGGGGAGCTGTTTTTT | CASSLAQQGELFF
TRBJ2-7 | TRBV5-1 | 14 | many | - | TGCGCCAGCAGCTTGGATCTGGACCCCTACGAGCAGTACTTC | CASSLDLDPYEQYF
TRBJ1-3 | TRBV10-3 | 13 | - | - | TGTGCCATCAGTCCGGCGGGTGGAAACACCATATATTTT | CAISPAGGNTIYF
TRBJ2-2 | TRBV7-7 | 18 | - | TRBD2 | TGTGCCAGCAGCCCTCCCCCGACTAGCGGGGCGAACACCGGGGAGCTGTTTTTT | CASSPPPTSGANTGELFF
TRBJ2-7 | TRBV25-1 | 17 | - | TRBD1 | TGTGCCAGCAGTGCTAGGAGGACAGGGGGCGCGTCGTACGAGCAGTACTTC | CASSARRTGGASYEQYF
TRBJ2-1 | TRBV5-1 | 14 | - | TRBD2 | TGCGCCAGCAGCTTGCTAGCGGGAGAGGTTGAGCAGTTCTTC | CASSLLAGEVEQFF
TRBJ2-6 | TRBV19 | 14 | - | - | TGTGCCAGTAGCGAGCCTAGGGGGGCAAACGTCCTGACTTTC | CASSEPRGANVLTF
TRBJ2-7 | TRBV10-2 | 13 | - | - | TGCGCCAGCATGGATAAGGGAGCTGGCGAGCAGTACTTC | CASMDKGAGEQYF
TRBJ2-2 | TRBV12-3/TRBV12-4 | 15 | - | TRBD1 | TGTGCCAGCACCACAGGGGGCGGGGACACCGGGGAGCTGTTTTTT | CASTTGGGDTGELFF
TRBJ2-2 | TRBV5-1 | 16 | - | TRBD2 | TGCGCCAGCAGCCGCCTTAGCGGGAGTGCCACCGGGGAGCTGCTTTTT | CASSRLSGSATGELLF
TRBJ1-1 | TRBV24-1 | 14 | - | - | TGTGCCACCAGCGGGGGCCCCGGAGGCACTGAAGCTTTCTTT | CATSGGPGGTEAFF
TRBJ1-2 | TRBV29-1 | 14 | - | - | TGCAGCGTTGCCCGTGCCAGGGAAGTTTTGGGCTACACCTTC | CSVARAREVLGYTF
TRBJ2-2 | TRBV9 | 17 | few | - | TGTGCCAGCAGCGCTCCCCGAGTTAGCGCGAACACCGGGGAGCTGTTTTTT | CASSAPRVSANTGELFF
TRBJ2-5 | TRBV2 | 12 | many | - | TGTGCCAGCAGTGAAGTGAGGTGGACCCAGTACTTC | CASSEVRWTQYF
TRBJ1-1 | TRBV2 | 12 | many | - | TGTGCCAGCGGTCCGGGCCGGGCTGAAGCTTTCTTT | CASGPGRAEAFF
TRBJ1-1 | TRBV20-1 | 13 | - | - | TGCAGTGCTAGAGAGGACACTTACACTGAAGCTTTCTTT | CSAREDTYTEAFF
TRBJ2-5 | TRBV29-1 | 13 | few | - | TGCAGCGTTGATGGCAAAGACCAAGAGACCCAGTACTTC | CSVDGKDQETQYF
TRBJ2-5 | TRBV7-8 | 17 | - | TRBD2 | TGTGCCAGCAGCTTAGCGGGGCTAGCGGGAGGGCAAGAGACCCAGTACTTC | CASSLAGLAGGQETQYF
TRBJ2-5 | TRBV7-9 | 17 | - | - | TGTGCCAGCAGCTTAGTAACGCCTTCGGGGATGATGGAGACCCAGTACTTC | CASSLVTPSGMMETQYF
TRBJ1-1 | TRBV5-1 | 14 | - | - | TGCGCCAGCAGCTTATCGACACGGGCCTTTGGGACTTTCTTT | CASSLSTRAFGTFF
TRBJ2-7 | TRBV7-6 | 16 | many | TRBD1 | TGTGCCAGCAGCTCGCGGTACCGGGACAGGGCTTACGAGCAGTACTTC | CASSSRYRDRAYEQYF
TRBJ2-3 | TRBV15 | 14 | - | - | TGTCCCACCAGCCCGGACTACTACACAGATACGCAGTATTTT | CPTSPDYYTDTQYF
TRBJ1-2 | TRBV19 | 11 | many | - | TGTGCCGGACGTGACTCGTATGGCTACACCTTC | CAGRDSYGYTF
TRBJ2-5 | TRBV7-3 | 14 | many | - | TGTGCCAGCAGCTTAGCAGGGGCGTTAGAGACCCAGTACTTC | CASSLAGALETQYF
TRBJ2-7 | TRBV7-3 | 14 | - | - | TGTGCCAGCAGCTTAGGATCTAGCGAGTACGAGCAGTACTTC | CASSLGSSEYEQYF
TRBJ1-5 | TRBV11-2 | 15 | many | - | TGTGCCAGCAGCTTTGGCAGATATAGCAATCAGCCCCAGCATTTT | CASSFGRYSNQPQHF
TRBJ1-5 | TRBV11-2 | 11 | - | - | TGTGCCAGCGCCACATCGGGGACCCAGCATTTT | CASATSGTQHF
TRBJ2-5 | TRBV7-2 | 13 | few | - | TGTGCCAGCAAGGGGCCAGGCCAAGAGACCCAGTACTTC | CASKGPGQETQYF
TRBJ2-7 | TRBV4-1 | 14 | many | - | TGCGCCAGCAGTTCTGCGGATGGGGGCTACGAGCAGTACTTC | CASSSADGGYEQYF
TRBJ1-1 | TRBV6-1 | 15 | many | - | TGTGCCAGCAGTGAAAGGATGACGGGGAACACTGAAGCTTTCTTT | CASSERMTGNTEAFF
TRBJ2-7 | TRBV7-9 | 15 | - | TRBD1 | TGTGCCAGCAGCCCCACCGGACAGGGGGTCTACGAGCAGTACTTC | CASSPTGQGVYEQYF
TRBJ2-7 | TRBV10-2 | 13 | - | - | TGCGCCAGTGTTCCCGCTCCGTTTGGCGAGCAGTACTTC | CASVPAPFGEQYF
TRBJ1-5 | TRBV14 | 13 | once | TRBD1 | TGTGCCAGCAGCCGGGGACAGGGGGTCTACGAGCATTTT | CASSRGQGVYEHF
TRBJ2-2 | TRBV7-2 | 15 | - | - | TGTGCCAGCAGCTCGACAGCTATGAACACCGGGGAGCTGTTTTTT | CASSSTAMNTGELFF
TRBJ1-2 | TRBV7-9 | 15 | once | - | TGTGCCATCAGCCGGGGAGCGGGCGGGGGATATGGCTACACCTTC | CAISRGAGGGYGYTF
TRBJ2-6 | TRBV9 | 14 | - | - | TGTGCCAGCAGTTTTGGCGGGGGGGCCAACGTCCTGACTTTC | CASSFGGGANVLTF
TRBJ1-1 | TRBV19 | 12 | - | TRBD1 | TGTGCCAGTAGATCCAGGGGGCTGGGAGCTTTCTTT | CASRSRGLGAFF
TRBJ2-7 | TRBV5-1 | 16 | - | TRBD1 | TGCGCCAGCAGCCCGTGGACAGGGGGCAATAACGGGGAGCTGTACTTC | CASSPWTGGNNGELYF
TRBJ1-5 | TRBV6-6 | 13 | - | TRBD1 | TGTGCCAGCAGGGACAGGGGTACTCAGTCCCAGCATTTT | CASRDRGTQSQHF
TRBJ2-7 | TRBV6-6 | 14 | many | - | TGTGCCAGCAGATTGGAGGGCTTTTACCACGAGCAGTACTTC | CASRLEGFYHEQYF
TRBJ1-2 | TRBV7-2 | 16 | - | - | TGTGCCAGCAGCTTGTATACCTGGGATACTGACTATGGCTACACCTTC | CASSLYTWDTDYGYTF
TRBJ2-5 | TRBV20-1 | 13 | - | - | TGCAGTGGGGCGGGTCTTGGGCTGGAGACCCAGTACTTC | CSGAGLGLETQYF
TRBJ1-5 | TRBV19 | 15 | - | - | TGTGCCAGTACCTTTCGGGTAGGCGGCAATCAGCCCCAGCATTTT | CASTFRVGGNQPQHF